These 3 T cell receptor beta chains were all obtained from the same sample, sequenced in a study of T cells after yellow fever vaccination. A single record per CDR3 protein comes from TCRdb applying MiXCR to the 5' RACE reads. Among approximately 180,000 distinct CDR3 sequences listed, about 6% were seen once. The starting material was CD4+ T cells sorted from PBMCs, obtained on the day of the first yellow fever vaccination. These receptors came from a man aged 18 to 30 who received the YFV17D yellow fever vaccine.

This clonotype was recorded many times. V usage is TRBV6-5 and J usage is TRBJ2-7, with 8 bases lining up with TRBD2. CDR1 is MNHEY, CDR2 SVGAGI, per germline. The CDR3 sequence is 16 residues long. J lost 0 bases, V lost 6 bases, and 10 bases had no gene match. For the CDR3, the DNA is TGTGCCAGCAGCCCCAGCCGGGGGGGAAGCTCCTACGAGCAGTACGTC. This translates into CASSPSRGGSSYEQYV.

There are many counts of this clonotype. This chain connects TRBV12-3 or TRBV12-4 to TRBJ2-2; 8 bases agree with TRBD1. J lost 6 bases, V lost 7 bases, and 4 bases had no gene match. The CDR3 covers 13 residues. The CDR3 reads CASTRQGPGELFF. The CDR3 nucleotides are TGTGCCAGCACCCGACAGGGGCCCGGGGAGCTGTTTTTT.

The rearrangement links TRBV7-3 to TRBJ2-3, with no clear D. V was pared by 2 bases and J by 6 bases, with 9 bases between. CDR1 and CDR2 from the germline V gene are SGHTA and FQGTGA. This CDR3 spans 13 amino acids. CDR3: CASSLRKSDTQYF. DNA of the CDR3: TGTGCCAGCAGCTTACGAAAGAGCGATACGCAGTATTTT.